This TCR beta chain was recovered during a study of OX40 agonist ivuxolimab in advanced cancers. Study information: Patients receiving dose escalation had hepatocellular carcinoma, melanoma, renal cell or head and neck cancer.

TCRdb's table, derived via immunoSEQ multiplex PCR, lists solely in-frame clones and lacks some. The table includes approximately 74,000 clones, 90% detected once. Germline loops: CDR1 SGHTA, CDR2 FQGNSA. The V end lost 7 bases, the J end lost 7 bases, and 13 bases lay between the germline ends. There are 12 residues in the CDR3. This chain joins TRBV7-2 and TRBJ1-1; a possible D gene is TRBD1 (6 bases). This sequence was found in an adult with an advanced solid tumor such as melanoma, head and neck, liver or kidney cancer. The material was CD4+ or CD8+ T cells sorted from blood, obtained in a trial of the OX40 agonist ivuxolimab. CDR3 region: CASNVQGVEAFF. Written as DNA, the CDR3 is TGTGCCAGCAACGTACAGGGAGTTGAAGCTTTCTTT.